The clone carrying this TCR beta chain has only a few counts. The antigen is undetermined. From germline, CDR1 is MNHGY and CDR2 SVAAGI. The CDR3 has 20 residues. The V end lost 1 base, the J end lost 3 bases, and 27 bases lay between the germline ends. These data belong to a study of human T cells and chemical hapten exposure. In the study overall: Alopecia areata, totalis or universalis was found in mostly female patients.

The sample's time point: patch test 2, 6 weeks after DPC sensitization. Sample treatment: therapeutic diphenylcyclopropenone sensitization with weekly scalp DPC. The study enrolled 18 to 70-year-old alopecia patients suitable for DPC. Authors' analysis steps: TCR counts had a median of about 99,000 per sample and spanned roughly 23,224 to 690,600. MiXCR, applied by TCRdb to the RACE reads, yields one record per CDR3 protein. The V and J calls come from TCRdb's annotation, not from the publication. Here the sample spans about 84,000 distinct CDR3 sequences, roughly 10% being singletons. The study's findings and limits: PT1 expanded TCR counts correlated positively with patch test score.

The rearrangement links TRBV6-9 to TRBJ1-2; D is undetermined. The starting material was whole blood, obtained in connection with sensitization to the hapten diphenylcyclopropenone (DPC). The TCR sequence derives from a woman in her thirties with alopecia areata. Some clones in this sample may be carry-over from other donors' samples. CDR3 bases: TGTGCCAGCAGTTATTGCCACTCGACGATCTCCACAGAGACCTACTATGGCTACACCTTC. Its translation: CASSYCHSTISTETYYGYTF.